A selection of T cell receptor beta chains follows, all from one sample in a study of beta chain features in type 1 diabetes. Sequenced by immunoSEQ multiplex PCR; TCRdb stores in-frame clones only, minus some. The sample shows a few hundred thousand clones, roughly 10% of them seen only once. The specimen sequenced was naive CD4+ T cells from blood. These receptors originate from a man aged 25 to 40 with type 1 diabetes. Each CDR3 is given with its conserved first and last residue. Fields, in order: D gene, clone size, V gene, J gene, CDR3 DNA, CDR3 protein. The D gene is left open where the match is weak. Only part of the rows carry a size: once, few, many, or a class if the clone is expanded.

d_call: -
clone_size: -
v_call: TRBV7-2
j_call: TRBJ2-6
cdr3_nt: TGTGCCAGCACCAATCAGGTCTCTGGGGCCAACGTCCTGACTTTC
cdr3_aa: CASTNQVSGANVLTF

d_call: -
clone_size: -
v_call: TRBV28
j_call: TRBJ1-6
cdr3_nt: TGTGCCGCGGGGGCGTCCAGCTCCTATAATTCACCCCTCCACTTT
cdr3_aa: CAAGASSSYNSPLHF

d_call: -
clone_size: -
v_call: TRBV7-3
j_call: TRBJ1-1
cdr3_nt: TGTGCCAGCAGGCAGGGGTTGAACACTGAAGCTTTCTTT
cdr3_aa: CASRQGLNTEAFF

d_call: TRBD2
clone_size: -
v_call: TRBV5-1
j_call: TRBJ2-1
cdr3_nt: TGCGCCAGCAGCCGTAGCGGGGGGCCACGCAATGAGCAGTTCTTC
cdr3_aa: CASSRSGGPRNEQFF

d_call: -
clone_size: -
v_call: TRBV7-2
j_call: TRBJ1-3
cdr3_nt: TGTGCCAGCAGCGACTCCCAGTTCTTCTCTGGAAACACCATATATTTT
cdr3_aa: CASSDSQFFSGNTIYF

d_call: -
clone_size: once
v_call: TRBV5-6
j_call: TRBJ1-4
cdr3_nt: TGTGCCAGCAGCCTAATGGGGTACAGGCTGAATGAAAAACTGTTTTTT
cdr3_aa: CASSLMGYRLNEKLFF

d_call: TRBD1
clone_size: few
v_call: TRBV6-5
j_call: TRBJ2-7
cdr3_nt: TGTGCCAGCAGCCGACAGGGCCAATACGAGCAGTACTTC
cdr3_aa: CASSRQGQYEQYF

d_call: -
clone_size: -
v_call: TRBV25-1
j_call: TRBJ1-2
cdr3_nt: TGTGCCAGCAGTGAGGACGGGGGTAAGGGCTACACCTTC
cdr3_aa: CASSEDGGKGYTF

d_call: -
clone_size: few
v_call: TRBV11-2
j_call: TRBJ1-5
cdr3_nt: TGTGCCAGCAGCTTAGGACCTCAGGGAAATCAGCCCCAGCATTTT
cdr3_aa: CASSLGPQGNQPQHF

d_call: TRBD2
clone_size: few
v_call: TRBV15
j_call: TRBJ2-1
cdr3_nt: TGTGCCACCAGCAGAGATAAAAGACTAGCGGAAAACAATGAGCAGTTCTTC
cdr3_aa: CATSRDKRLAENNEQFF

d_call: TRBD1
clone_size: -
v_call: TRBV19
j_call: TRBJ1-4
cdr3_nt: TGTGCCAGTAAAGTTAGACCGGGACAGCTCGATGAAAAACTGTTTTTT
cdr3_aa: CASKVRPGQLDEKLFF

d_call: -
clone_size: few
v_call: TRBV7-8
j_call: TRBJ1-6
cdr3_nt: TGTGCCAGCAGCCTACAGGGAAACTCCTATAATTCACCCCTCCACTTT
cdr3_aa: CASSLQGNSYNSPLHF

d_call: TRBD2
clone_size: few
v_call: TRBV9
j_call: TRBJ2-3
cdr3_nt: TGTGCCAGCAGCGTCGGGACTAGCGGGCGGGGCACAGATACGCAGTATTTT
cdr3_aa: CASSVGTSGRGTDTQYF

d_call: -
clone_size: -
v_call: TRBV5-1
j_call: TRBJ2-2
cdr3_nt: TGCGCCAGCAGCCCTCGACTGAACACCGGGGAGCTGTTTTTT
cdr3_aa: CASSPRLNTGELFF

d_call: TRBD1
clone_size: -
v_call: TRBV2
j_call: TRBJ1-2
cdr3_nt: TGTGCCAGCAGAGGACAGGGGGTTAATGGCTACACCTTC
cdr3_aa: CASRGQGVNGYTF

d_call: -
clone_size: few
v_call: TRBV7-9
j_call: TRBJ1-6
cdr3_nt: TGTGCCAGCAGCATTAATCGGGACACACCCCTCCACTTT
cdr3_aa: CASSINRDTPLHF

d_call: TRBD2
clone_size: few
v_call: TRBV9
j_call: TRBJ2-7
cdr3_nt: TGTGCCAGCAGCTTACGGGGGGGATCCTACGAGCAGTACTTC
cdr3_aa: CASSLRGGSYEQYF

d_call: -
clone_size: -
v_call: TRBV5-1
j_call: TRBJ2-7
cdr3_nt: TGCGCCAGCAGCCAAAACCAGGGGCCCTTGGGGTCCTACGAGCAGTACTTC
cdr3_aa: CASSQNQGPLGSYEQYF

d_call: TRBD2
clone_size: -
v_call: TRBV5-1
j_call: TRBJ2-1
cdr3_nt: TGCGCCAGCAGCCCCTCAGGGTCTAGCGGGGCCCCCAATGAGCAGTTCTTC
cdr3_aa: CASSPSGSSGAPNEQFF

d_call: -
clone_size: -
v_call: TRBV13
j_call: TRBJ2-4
cdr3_nt: TGTGCCAGCAGCTCTAACAGGTGGGGAAACATTCAGTACTTC
cdr3_aa: CASSSNRWGNIQYF

d_call: -
clone_size: -
v_call: TRBV14
j_call: TRBJ1-1
cdr3_nt: TGTGCCAGCACCCAAGGAGGAACGACTGAAGCTTTCTTT
cdr3_aa: CASTQGGTTEAFF

d_call: -
clone_size: -
v_call: TRBV18
j_call: TRBJ1-3
cdr3_nt: TGTGCCAGCTCACCAAGGGAAGGGAGCTCTGGAAACACCATATATTTT
cdr3_aa: CASSPREGSSGNTIYF

d_call: TRBD1
clone_size: once
v_call: TRBV7-9
j_call: TRBJ1-3
cdr3_nt: TGTGCCAGCAGCTCCGACAGGGCTGGAAACACCATATATTTT
cdr3_aa: CASSSDRAGNTIYF

d_call: -
clone_size: -
v_call: TRBV7-9
j_call: TRBJ1-1
cdr3_nt: TGTGCCAGCAGCCTCTGGACAGACAACACTGAAGCTTTCTTT
cdr3_aa: CASSLWTDNTEAFF

d_call: -
clone_size: -
v_call: TRBV5-4
j_call: TRBJ2-3
cdr3_nt: TGTGCCAGCAGCTTGCGGTCGGAGGCAGATACGCAGTATTTT
cdr3_aa: CASSLRSEADTQYF

d_call: -
clone_size: -
v_call: TRBV11-2
j_call: TRBJ2-7
cdr3_nt: TGTGCCAGCAGTTACGGTTGGGGGCCTTCCTACGAGCAGTACTTC
cdr3_aa: CASSYGWGPSYEQYF

d_call: -
clone_size: few
v_call: TRBV11-2
j_call: TRBJ2-3
cdr3_nt: TGTGCCAGCAGCTTAGATCGAGGTAGCGCTTTCACAGATACGCAGTATTTT
cdr3_aa: CASSLDRGSAFTDTQYF

d_call: TRBD2
clone_size: -
v_call: TRBV5-1
j_call: TRBJ2-3
cdr3_nt: TGCGCCAGCAGAAAAGGGACTAGCGGTCGCACAGATACGCAGTATTTT
cdr3_aa: CASRKGTSGRTDTQYF

d_call: TRBD2
clone_size: -
v_call: TRBV7-9
j_call: TRBJ2-3
cdr3_nt: TGTGCCAGCAGGGAGCGGGGGGGCTCGGATACGCAGTATTTT
cdr3_aa: CASRERGGSDTQYF

d_call: TRBD2
clone_size: -
v_call: TRBV7-9
j_call: TRBJ2-1
cdr3_nt: TGTGCCAGCCGCGCTAGCGGGGGTACGACCTACAATGAGCAGTTCTTC
cdr3_aa: CASRASGGTTYNEQFF

d_call: -
clone_size: few
v_call: TRBV5-1
j_call: TRBJ2-3
cdr3_nt: TGCGCCAGCAGCTTTCTGGGACTCAGCACAGATACGCAGTATTTT
cdr3_aa: CASSFLGLSTDTQYF

d_call: -
clone_size: -
v_call: TRBV18
j_call: TRBJ2-6
cdr3_nt: TGTGCCAGCTCACCAGTGGTCCCACTCTCTGGGGCCAACGTCCTGACTTTC
cdr3_aa: CASSPVVPLSGANVLTF

d_call: TRBD2
clone_size: few
v_call: TRBV7-2
j_call: TRBJ2-7
cdr3_nt: TGTGCCAGCCGGACTAGCGGGGGAATCGGCGAGCAGTACTTC
cdr3_aa: CASRTSGGIGEQYF

d_call: -
clone_size: few
v_call: TRBV6-5
j_call: TRBJ1-1
cdr3_nt: TGTGCCAGCAGAAACTCCATGAACACTGAAGCTTTCTTT
cdr3_aa: CASRNSMNTEAFF

d_call: -
clone_size: -
v_call: TRBV4-2
j_call: TRBJ1-2
cdr3_nt: TGTGCCAGCAGCCAAGATGGAGGACGGAACTATGGCTACACCTTC
cdr3_aa: CASSQDGGRNYGYTF

d_call: -
clone_size: few
v_call: TRBV5-1
j_call: TRBJ2-2
cdr3_nt: TGCGCCAGCAGCTTGGCTACGGGGTCCACCGGGGAGCTGTTTTTT
cdr3_aa: CASSLATGSTGELFF

d_call: TRBD1
clone_size: few
v_call: TRBV9
j_call: TRBJ2-7
cdr3_nt: TGTGCCAGCAGCGCTACCGGGACAGGGGGCTACGAGCAGTACTTC
cdr3_aa: CASSATGTGGYEQYF

d_call: TRBD1
clone_size: few
v_call: TRBV7-3
j_call: TRBJ1-2
cdr3_nt: TGTGCCAGCAGCCTCGGACAGGGCTATGGCTACACCTTC
cdr3_aa: CASSLGQGYGYTF

d_call: -
clone_size: few
v_call: TRBV5-1
j_call: TRBJ1-6
cdr3_nt: TGCGCCAGCAGCTTGAAATCAGGGCGGTCGGATTCACCCCTCCACTTT
cdr3_aa: CASSLKSGRSDSPLHF

d_call: TRBD2
clone_size: -
v_call: TRBV18
j_call: TRBJ2-3
cdr3_nt: TGTGCCAGCTCAGGCAAAGGGACTAGCGGGGGCACAGATACGCAGTATTTT
cdr3_aa: CASSGKGTSGGTDTQYF

d_call: -
clone_size: -
v_call: TRBV5-1
j_call: TRBJ1-1
cdr3_nt: TGCGCCAGCAGCTTGGAGCCAGGGCTGAACACTGAAGCTTTCTTT
cdr3_aa: CASSLEPGLNTEAFF

d_call: -
clone_size: -
v_call: TRBV28
j_call: TRBJ2-7
cdr3_nt: TGTGCCAGCAGCCGGAGGAGGTCCCCCTACGAGCAGTACTTC
cdr3_aa: CASSRRRSPYEQYF

d_call: -
clone_size: -
v_call: TRBV28
j_call: TRBJ2-1
cdr3_nt: TGTGCCAGCAGCCTTTCCGGGGGAGGCTACAATGAGCAGTTCTTC
cdr3_aa: CASSLSGGGYNEQFF

d_call: -
clone_size: few
v_call: TRBV9
j_call: TRBJ1-2
cdr3_nt: TGTGCCAGCAGCGTAGGAAGGCGGCCTGGGGGCTACACCTTC
cdr3_aa: CASSVGRRPGGYTF

d_call: -
clone_size: few
v_call: TRBV5-1
j_call: TRBJ2-2
cdr3_nt: TGCGCCAGCAGCTTGGAGCCAGGGCCCGGGGAGCTGTTTTTT
cdr3_aa: CASSLEPGPGELFF

d_call: TRBD1
clone_size: -
v_call: TRBV9
j_call: TRBJ1-6
cdr3_nt: TGTGCCAGCAGCGTAGAAGGGACAGGGGGCTCACCCCTCCACTTT
cdr3_aa: CASSVEGTGGSPLHF

d_call: TRBD2
clone_size: few
v_call: TRBV7-3
j_call: TRBJ2-1
cdr3_nt: TGTGCCAGCAGCAAGACTAGCGGTGTGATCTACAATGAGCAGTTCTTC
cdr3_aa: CASSKTSGVIYNEQFF

d_call: -
clone_size: -
v_call: TRBV4-1
j_call: TRBJ1-3
cdr3_nt: TGCGCCAGCAGCCAAGGCGGGGCTGGAAACACCATATATTTT
cdr3_aa: CASSQGGAGNTIYF